The 13 T cell receptor beta chains below were found in one sample sequenced in a study of blood T cell repertoires in COVID-19. Clones were sequenced by immunoSEQ multiplex PCR, and TCRdb holds only the in-frame ones, with some missing. This sample carries 200,000 to 250,000 clones, 65% to 90% of them seen once, and the ten largest clones take approximately 9%. The source material was PBMCs or T cells enriched from blood (not recorded which). The receptors shown here come from a woman in her forties or fifties with acute COVID-19.

This rearrangement joins TRBV28 to TRBJ1-1; 9 bases match TRBD1. V trimming: 5 bases; J trimming: 3 bases; junction bases outside the gene matches: 10. Germline lookup yields CDR1 MDHEN and CDR2 SYDVKM. The CDR3 is made up of 16 amino acids. This CDR3 is CASSRGQGTKDTEAFF. The CDR3 nucleotides read TGTGCCAGCAGTAGGGGACAGGGTACGAAGGACACTGAAGCTTTCTTT.

The rearrangement joins TRBV6-5 to TRBJ2-1; 9 positions agree with TRBD2. The CDR3 has 15 amino acids. The ends lost 4 bases at V and 5 bases at J; junction bases unmatched: 6. Germline CDR1 reads MNHEY; CDR2 reads SVGAGI. The CDR3 DNA reads as TGTGCCAGCAGTTTGGCGGGGGGGAACCACAATGAGCAGTTCTTC. Residues: CASSLAGGNHNEQFF.

The J gene is TRBJ2-7, the V gene TRBV27, with D possibly TRBD1 on 5 matching bases. Germline V gene sequence: CDR1 MNHEY, CDR2 SMNVEV (reference sequence). The CDR3 extends over 15 amino acids. V was cut by 6 bases and J by 0 bases, with 15 bases left in between. The CDR3 protein is CASSLTALSSYEQYF. The CDR3 DNA reads as TGTGCCAGCAGCCTGACAGCCCTGAGCTCCTACGAGCAGTACTTC.

The chain couples TRBV7-8 to TRBJ2-3, with TRBD1 identical over 9 bases. CDR3 length equals 16 residues. Germline-derived CDR1 and CDR2 are SGHVS and FQNEAQ. The J segment lost 0 bases and the V segment lost 6 bases, leaving 7 bases of the junction unmatched. Here the CDR3 DNA reads TGTGCCAGCAGTTCACAGGGGGCGTCTAGCACAGATACGCAGTATTTT. Encoded protein: CASSSQGASSTDTQYF.

V gene TRBV5-6 combines with J gene TRBJ1-5; TRBD1 is a possible D gene (6 bases). Germline V gene lookup returns CDR1 SGHDT and CDR2 YYEEEE. The V end was cut by 3 bases, the J end by 4 bases, with 14 bases between. The CDR3 contains 15 residues. The CDR3, as DNA: TGTGCCAGCAGCTACGGTGGACAGTCTAATCAGCCCCAGCATTTT. The encoded protein is CASSYGGQSNQPQHF.

The genes are TRBV6-1 and TRBJ1-2; D is unclear. Germline V lookup: CDR1 MNHNS, CDR2 SASEGT. This CDR3 has 13 amino acids. V lost 3 bases and J lost 7, with 12 bases in between. The CDR3 loop is CASSEGRPGGYTF. The CDR3, as DNA: TGTGCCAGCAGTGAGGGGAGGCCGGGTGGCTACACCTTC.

The rearrangement uses TRBV27 and TRBJ1-5, with 7 positions matching TRBD1. V shed 5 bases, J shed 0 bases, and the junction held 7 bases outside the gene matches. Per the germline V gene, CDR1 is MNHEY and CDR2 is SMNVEV (reference sequence). This CDR3 has 16 amino acids. The CDR3 protein is CASSARTGYSNQPQHF. The CDR3 region has the DNA TGTGCCAGCAGTGCTAGGACAGGTTATAGCAATCAGCCCCAGCATTTT.

V gene TRBV12-3 or TRBV12-4 combines with J gene TRBJ1-5; D call uncertain. The CDR3 covers 11 residues. Between the trimmed V and J ends, which lost 4 bases and 10 bases, there was a span of 8 bases. In DNA form, the CDR3 reads TGTGCCAGCAGTTCGGGTGTCCCCCAGCATTTT. It yields the protein CASSSGVPQHF.

CDR3 sequence reads: CASSLIFGANEKLFF. The CDR3 nucleotides read TGCGCCAGCAGCTTGATATTCGGTGCTAATGAAAAACTGTTTTTT. The chain employs TRBV5-1 and TRBJ1-4; D is unresolved. Germline values: CDR1 SGHRS, CDR2 YFSETQ. The V end lost 1 base, the J end lost 3 bases, and 10 bases lay between the germline ends. This CDR3 has 15 residues.

This clone was detected only once. The rearrangement links TRBV9 to TRBJ2-3; no firm D call. The V gene's germline CDR1 is SGDLS and CDR2 YYNGEE. The CDR3 runs to 16 residues. V lost 4 bases and J lost 5, with 20 bases in between. CDR3 bases: TGTGCCAGCAGCCCCGCGGTCGACGCTAGTGGAGATACGCAGTATTTT. Translation gives CASSPAVDASGDTQYF.

The chain links TRBV11-3 to TRBJ2-7, with D possibly TRBD2 on 5 matching bases. CDR3 size: 14 residues. The germline V and J ends were trimmed by 4 bases and 1 base, with 11 bases remaining between them. The germline V gene has CDR1 SGHNT and CDR2 YENEEA. The CDR3 protein is CASSCREGSYEQYF. In DNA, the CDR3 is TGTGCCAGCAGCTGCAGAGAGGGTTCCTACGAGCAGTACTTC.

This clone was seen a handful of times. The chain has TRBV7-2 and TRBJ2-5, with D unresolved. The germline V and J ends were trimmed by 4 bases and 2 bases, with 14 bases remaining between them. The CDR3 runs to 15 residues. Per the germline V gene, CDR1 is SGHTA and CDR2 is FQGNSA. The CDR3: CASSSTIHSQETQYF. The DNA for the CDR3 is TGTGCCAGCAGCTCTACGATCCATTCTCAAGAGACCCAGTACTTC.

This clone was detected only a few times. The rearrangement joins TRBV28 to TRBJ1-2; 8 bases are shared with TRBD1. The CDR3 totals 15 residues. J was trimmed by 3 bases and V by 6 bases; bases with no gene match: 9. Germline CDR1 reads MDHEN; CDR2 reads SYDVKM. The CDR3: CASRSTGTGHYGYTF. In nucleotides, the CDR3 is TGTGCCAGCAGATCAACCGGGACAGGCCACTATGGCTACACCTTC.